These T cell receptor beta chains were read from a single sample in a study of CD8+ T cells in alopecia areata. Data came from immunoSEQ multiplex PCR; TCRdb stores just in-frame clones and leaves some out. The table shows more than 110,000 clones, with roughly 50% occurring only once. The input for sequencing was CD4+ T cells sorted from blood, taken at week 0. The receptor source for this set is a human donor with alopecia areata. CDR3s include the opening cysteine and the closing phenylalanine or tryptophan.

V gene	J gene	CDR3 protein
TRBV29-1	TRBJ1-1	CSVGTGRF
TRBV25-1	TRBJ2-1	CASSESGRGTYNEQFF
TRBV29-1	TRBJ1-2	CSVGSETSDTF
TRBV5-7	TRBJ1-6	CASTFRAAYNSPLHF
TRBV29-1	TRBJ2-1	CSVVRDSSYNEQFF
TRBV30	TRBJ1-2	CAWSKGASLRGYTF
TRBV29-1	TRBJ1-1	CSVDVPSSEAFF
TRBV27	TRBJ2-1	CASSSLAGGKKQFF
TRBV2	TRBJ2-3	CASSETPSWGTQYF
TRBV11-2	TRBJ2-3	CASSLGYTQYF
TRBV20-1	TRBJ2-5	CSAKQETQYF
TRBV29-1	TRBJ1-2	CSVGGDGYTF
TRBV6-5	TRBJ1-1	CASSVQRLNTEAFF
TRBV10-1	TRBJ2-5	CASSDRDPQETQYF
TRBV10-3	TRBJ1-6	CAISDIQGLRGDSPLHF
TRBV7-2	TRBJ1-2	CASSSDRTMLSYTF
TRBV2	TRBJ1-4	CASRGREEKLFF
TRBV13	TRBJ2-2	CASRRIGTGELFF
TRBV5-1	TRBJ1-2	CASSLEGDYGYTF
TRBV7-9	TRBJ2-5	CASSLGQSQETQYF
TRBV14	TRBJ2-1	CASSLTGLAGDNEQFF
TRBV4-3	TRBJ1-1	CASSQVEGTEAFF
TRBV30	TRBJ2-1	CAWSLAGGAYEQFF
TRBV29-1	TRBJ2-3	CSVASTDTQYF
TRBV19	TRBJ1-2	CASSPPANYGYTF
TRBV11-2	TRBJ2-5	CASSLVWGETQYF
TRBV23-1	TRBJ2-2	CASSQSGRGQPPGELFF
TRBV4-1	TRBJ1-5	CASSQDRGTIDQPQHF
TRBV6-6	TRBJ2-1	CASSYSIGQGPNEQFF
TRBV30	TRBJ1-2	CAWRPNRTGRYGYTF
TRBV7-2	TRBJ2-5	CASSLVGTSGFQETQYF
TRBV4-1	TRBJ2-1	CASSQEETPYNEQFF
TRBV12-5	TRBJ2-4	CASGLVDLNIQYF
TRBV2	TRBJ1-1	CASRDDSTEAFF
TRBV10-3	TRBJ1-4	CAITPREDEKLFF
TRBV25-1	TRBJ2-5	CASSPSAGVVETQYF
TRBV4-3	TRBJ1-2	CASSKRMGQYGYTF
TRBV28	TRBJ1-1	CASSLPSMNTEAFF
TRBV5-6	TRBJ1-4	CASSDSGTGNEKLFF
TRBV19	TRBJ1-5	CASSISGITTLHQPQHF
TRBV14	TRBJ1-6	CASSQEPRVRGSPLHF
TRBV7-9	TRBJ2-2	CASSFFTHTGELFF
TRBV19	TRBJ2-5	CASSIPGSQETQYF
TRBV25-1	TRBJ2-3	CASSELGQSTDTQYF
TRBV4-1	TRBJ1-4	CASSHLAGGGGKLFF
TRBV10-3	TRBJ1-1	CAIKAANLNTEAFF
TRBV2	TRBJ1-1	CASSQGPNTEAFF
TRBV6-6	TRBJ2-2	CASTPRAANTGELFF
TRBV7-9	TRBJ2-7	CASSSPTYEQYF
TRBV7-2	TRBJ2-3	CASSLEGRDTQYF
TRBV29-1	TRBJ2-6	CSARDSAFSGANVLTF
TRBV9	TRBJ2-3	CASNSRGGSTDTQYF
TRBV18	TRBJ1-5	CASSESGASNQPQHF
TRBV2	TRBJ1-1	CASSEDRGLLMNTEAFF